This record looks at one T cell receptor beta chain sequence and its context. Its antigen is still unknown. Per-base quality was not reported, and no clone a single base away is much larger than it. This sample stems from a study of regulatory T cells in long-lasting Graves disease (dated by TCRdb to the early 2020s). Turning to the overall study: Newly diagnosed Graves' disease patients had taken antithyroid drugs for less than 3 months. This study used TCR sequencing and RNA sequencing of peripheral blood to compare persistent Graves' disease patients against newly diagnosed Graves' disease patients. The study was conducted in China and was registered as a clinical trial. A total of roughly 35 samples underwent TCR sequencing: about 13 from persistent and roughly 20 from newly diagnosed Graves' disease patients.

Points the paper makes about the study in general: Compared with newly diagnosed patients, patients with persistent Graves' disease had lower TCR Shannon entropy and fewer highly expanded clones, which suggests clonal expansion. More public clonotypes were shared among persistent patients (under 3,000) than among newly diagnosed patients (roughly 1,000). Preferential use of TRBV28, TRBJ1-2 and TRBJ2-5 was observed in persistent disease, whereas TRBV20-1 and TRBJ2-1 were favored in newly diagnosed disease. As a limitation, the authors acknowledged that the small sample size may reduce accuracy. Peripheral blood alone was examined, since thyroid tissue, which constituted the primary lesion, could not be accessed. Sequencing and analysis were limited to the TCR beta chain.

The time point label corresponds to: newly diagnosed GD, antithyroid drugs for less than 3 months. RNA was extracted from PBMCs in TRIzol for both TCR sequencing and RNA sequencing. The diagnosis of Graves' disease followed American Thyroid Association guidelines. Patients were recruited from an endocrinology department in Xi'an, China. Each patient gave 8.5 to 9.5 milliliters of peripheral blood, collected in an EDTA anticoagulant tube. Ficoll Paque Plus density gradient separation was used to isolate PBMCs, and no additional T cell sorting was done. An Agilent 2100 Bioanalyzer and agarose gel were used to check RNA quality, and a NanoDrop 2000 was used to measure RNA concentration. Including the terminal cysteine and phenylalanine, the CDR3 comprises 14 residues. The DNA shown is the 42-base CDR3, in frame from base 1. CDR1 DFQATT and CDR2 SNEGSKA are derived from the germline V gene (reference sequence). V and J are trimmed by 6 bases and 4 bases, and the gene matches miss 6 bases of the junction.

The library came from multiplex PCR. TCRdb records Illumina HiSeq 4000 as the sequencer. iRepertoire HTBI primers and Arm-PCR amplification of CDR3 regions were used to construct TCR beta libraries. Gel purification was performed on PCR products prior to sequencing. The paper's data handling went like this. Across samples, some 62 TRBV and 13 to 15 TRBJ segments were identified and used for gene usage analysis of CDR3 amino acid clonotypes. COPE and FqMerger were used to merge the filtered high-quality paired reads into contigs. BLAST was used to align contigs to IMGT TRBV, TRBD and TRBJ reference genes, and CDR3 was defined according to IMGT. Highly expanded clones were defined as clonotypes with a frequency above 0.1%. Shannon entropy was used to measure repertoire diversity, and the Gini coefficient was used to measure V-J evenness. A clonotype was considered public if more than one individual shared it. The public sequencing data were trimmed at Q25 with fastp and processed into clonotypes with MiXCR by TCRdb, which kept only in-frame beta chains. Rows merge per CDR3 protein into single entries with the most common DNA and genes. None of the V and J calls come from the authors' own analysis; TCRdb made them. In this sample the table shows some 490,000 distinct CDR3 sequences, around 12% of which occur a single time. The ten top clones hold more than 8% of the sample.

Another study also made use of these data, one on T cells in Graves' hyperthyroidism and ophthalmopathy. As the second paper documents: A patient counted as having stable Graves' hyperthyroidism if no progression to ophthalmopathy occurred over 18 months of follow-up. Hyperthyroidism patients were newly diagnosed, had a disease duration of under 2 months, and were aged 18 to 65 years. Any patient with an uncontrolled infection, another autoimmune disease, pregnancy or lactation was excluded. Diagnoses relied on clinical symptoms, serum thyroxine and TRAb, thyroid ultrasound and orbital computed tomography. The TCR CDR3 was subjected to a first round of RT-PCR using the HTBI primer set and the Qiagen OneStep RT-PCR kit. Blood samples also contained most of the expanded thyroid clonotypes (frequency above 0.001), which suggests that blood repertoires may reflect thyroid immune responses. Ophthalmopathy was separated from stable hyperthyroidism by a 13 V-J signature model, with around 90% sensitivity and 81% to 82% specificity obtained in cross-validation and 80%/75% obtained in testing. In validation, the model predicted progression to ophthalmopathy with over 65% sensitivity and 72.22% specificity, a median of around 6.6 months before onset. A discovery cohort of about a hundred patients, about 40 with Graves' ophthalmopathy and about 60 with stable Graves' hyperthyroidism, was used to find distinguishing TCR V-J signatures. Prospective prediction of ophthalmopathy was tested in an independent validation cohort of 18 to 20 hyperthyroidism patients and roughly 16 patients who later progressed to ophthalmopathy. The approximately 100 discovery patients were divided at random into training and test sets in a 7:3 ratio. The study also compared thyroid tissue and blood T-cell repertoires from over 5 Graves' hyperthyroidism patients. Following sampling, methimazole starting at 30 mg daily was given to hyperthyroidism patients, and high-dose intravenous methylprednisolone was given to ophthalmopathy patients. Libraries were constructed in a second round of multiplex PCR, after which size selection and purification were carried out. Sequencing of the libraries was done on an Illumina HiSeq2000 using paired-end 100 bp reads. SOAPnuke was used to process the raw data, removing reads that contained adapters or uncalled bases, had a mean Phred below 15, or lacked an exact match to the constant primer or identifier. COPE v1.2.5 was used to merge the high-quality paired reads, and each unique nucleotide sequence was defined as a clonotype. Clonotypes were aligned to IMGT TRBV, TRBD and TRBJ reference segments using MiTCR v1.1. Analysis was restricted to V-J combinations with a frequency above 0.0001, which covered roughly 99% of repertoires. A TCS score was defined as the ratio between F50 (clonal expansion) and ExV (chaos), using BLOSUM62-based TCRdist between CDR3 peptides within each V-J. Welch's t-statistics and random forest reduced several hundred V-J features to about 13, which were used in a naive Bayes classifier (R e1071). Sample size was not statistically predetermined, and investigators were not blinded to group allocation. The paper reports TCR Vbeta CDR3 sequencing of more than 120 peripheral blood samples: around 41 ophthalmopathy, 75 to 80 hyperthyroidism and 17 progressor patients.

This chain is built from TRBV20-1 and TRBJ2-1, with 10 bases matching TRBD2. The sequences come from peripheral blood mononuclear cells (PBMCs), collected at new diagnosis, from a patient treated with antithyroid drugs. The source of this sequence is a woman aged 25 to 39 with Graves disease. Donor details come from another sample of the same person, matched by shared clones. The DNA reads TGCAGTGCCCTGGGACTAGCGACGTACAATGAGCAGTTCTTC. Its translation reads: CSALGLATYNEQFF.